In this sample, the clone carrying this T cell receptor beta chain turned up many times. This sample was taken from a study of blood T cell repertoires in COVID-19. Produced via immunoSEQ multiplex PCR; TCRdb's table is partial and in-frame only. Altogether 160,000 or so clones are present, 65% to 85% being singletons, with the ten largest covering around 6.1%. Sequencing used PBMCs or T cells enriched from blood (not recorded which). The TCR was taken from a man aged 35 to 55 who had recovered from COVID-19.

The CDR3 region is CASSPFEANSNQPQHF. In DNA form, the CDR3 reads TGTGCCAGCTCACCATTTGAAGCAAATAGCAATCAGCCCCAGCATTTT. J is TRBJ1-5 and V is TRBV18; D unresolved. Looked up from germline, CDR1 is KGHSH and CDR2 is LQKENI. Trimming removed 2 bases from V and 0 bases from J, with 11 bases in between. The CDR3 length is 16 residues.